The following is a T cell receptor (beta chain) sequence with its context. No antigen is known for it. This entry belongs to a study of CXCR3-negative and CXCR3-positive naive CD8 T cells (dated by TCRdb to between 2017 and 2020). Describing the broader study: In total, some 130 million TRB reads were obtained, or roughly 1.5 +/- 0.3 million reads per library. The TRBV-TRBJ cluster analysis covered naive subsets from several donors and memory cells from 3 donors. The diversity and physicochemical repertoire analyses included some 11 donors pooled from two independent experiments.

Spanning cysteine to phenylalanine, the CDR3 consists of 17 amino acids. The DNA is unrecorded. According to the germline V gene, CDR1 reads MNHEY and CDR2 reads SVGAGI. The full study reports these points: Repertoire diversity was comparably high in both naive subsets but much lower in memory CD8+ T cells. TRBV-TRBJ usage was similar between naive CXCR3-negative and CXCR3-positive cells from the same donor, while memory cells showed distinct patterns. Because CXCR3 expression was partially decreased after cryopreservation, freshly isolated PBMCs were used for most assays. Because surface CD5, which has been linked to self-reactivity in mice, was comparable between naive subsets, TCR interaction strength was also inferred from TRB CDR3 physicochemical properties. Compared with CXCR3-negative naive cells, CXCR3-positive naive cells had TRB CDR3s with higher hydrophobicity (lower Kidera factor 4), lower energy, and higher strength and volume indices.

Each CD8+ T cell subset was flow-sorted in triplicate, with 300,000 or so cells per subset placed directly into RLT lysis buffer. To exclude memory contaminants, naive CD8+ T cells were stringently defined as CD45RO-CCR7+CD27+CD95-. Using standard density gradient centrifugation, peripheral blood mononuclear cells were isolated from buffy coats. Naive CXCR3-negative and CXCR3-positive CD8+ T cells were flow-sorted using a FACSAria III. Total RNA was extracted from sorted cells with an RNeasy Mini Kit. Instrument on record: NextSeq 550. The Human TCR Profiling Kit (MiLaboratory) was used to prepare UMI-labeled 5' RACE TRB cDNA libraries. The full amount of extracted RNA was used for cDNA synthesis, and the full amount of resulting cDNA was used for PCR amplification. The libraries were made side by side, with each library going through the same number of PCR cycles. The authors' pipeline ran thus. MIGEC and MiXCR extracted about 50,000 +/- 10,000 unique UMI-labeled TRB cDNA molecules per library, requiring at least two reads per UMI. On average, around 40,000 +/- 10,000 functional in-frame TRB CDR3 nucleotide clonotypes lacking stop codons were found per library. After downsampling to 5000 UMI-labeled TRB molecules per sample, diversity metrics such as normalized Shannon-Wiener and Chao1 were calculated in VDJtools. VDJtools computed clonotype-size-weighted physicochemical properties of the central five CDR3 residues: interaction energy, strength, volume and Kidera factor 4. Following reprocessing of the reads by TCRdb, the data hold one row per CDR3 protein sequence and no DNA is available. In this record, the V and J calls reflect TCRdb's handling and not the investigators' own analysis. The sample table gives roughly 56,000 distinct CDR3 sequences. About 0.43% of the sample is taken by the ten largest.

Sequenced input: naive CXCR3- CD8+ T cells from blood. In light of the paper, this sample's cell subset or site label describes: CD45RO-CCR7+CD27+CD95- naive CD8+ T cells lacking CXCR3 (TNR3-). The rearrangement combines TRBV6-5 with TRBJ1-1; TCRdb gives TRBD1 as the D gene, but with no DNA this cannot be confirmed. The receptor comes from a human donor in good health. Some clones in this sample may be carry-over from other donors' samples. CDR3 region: CASRRPGDRTMNTEAFF.